This entry lists 16 T cell receptor beta chains sequenced from one sample in a study of CD8 T cells in ankylosing spondylitis (dated by TCRdb to the late 2010s). Overall study results and their limits: A TCR beta motif of several highly homologous amino acid variants appeared characteristic of blood from ankylosing spondylitis patients.

Library construction relied on 5' RACE. Sequencing took place on an Illumina HiSeq 2500. TCRdb reran the public reads through fastp at Q25 and MiXCR, keeping productive beta chains. Every CDR3 protein is listed once, alongside the most common genes and DNA of its rows. The sample profile shows about 390,000 distinct CDR3 sequences; approximately 20% of them were found once. The top ten hold about a sixth of the sample. Their cognate antigens are unknown. Sequenced material: blood, either unsorted or a sorted T cell fraction (not recorded which). Receptor source: a male donor with ankylosing spondylitis.

The table lists this clonotype with a few counts. V and J are TRBV7-9 and TRBJ1-6, with 9 bases aligning to TRBD1. The V gene end was trimmed by 4 bases and the J gene end by 7 bases; junction bases not matched to a gene: 8. The CDR3 covers 16 residues. The germline V gene encodes CDR1 SEHNR and CDR2 FQNEAQ (reference sequence). The CDR3 region is CASSSPPGTGNSPLHF. The CDR3 coding sequence is TGTGCCAGCAGCTCGCCTCCCGGGACAGGGAATTCACCCCTCCACTTT.

CDR3 sequence: CSAPRGSGNTEAFF. CDR3 DNA sequence: TGCAGCGCACCCCGGGGATCGGGGAACACTGAAGCTTTCTTT. The chain joins TRBV29-1 to TRBJ1-1; D remains ambiguous. The length of the CDR3 is 14 residues. V shed 7 bases and J shed 1 base, with 16 bases lying between them. Germline CDR1 and CDR2: SQVTM and ANQGSEA.

This clonotype was detected only a few times. V usage is TRBV27 and J usage is TRBJ2-3, with TRBD2 matching over 7 bases. V shed 5 bases, J shed 5 bases, and the junction held 13 bases outside the gene matches. Germline V CDR1 and CDR2: MNHEY, SMNVEV (reference sequence). CDR3 length equals 16 residues. The CDR3 reads CASSRGLPIGIDTQYF. CDR3 in DNA: TGTGCCAGCAGTCGGGGACTACCTATCGGAATAGATACGCAGTATTTT.

This clonotype was recorded many times. The J gene is TRBJ1-1, the V gene TRBV5-1, with D perhaps TRBD1 (6 bases). V lost 3 bases and J 4 bases, leaving 16 bases between the germline ends. Germline V lookup: CDR1 SGHRS, CDR2 YFSETQ. CDR3 size: 15 residues. The CDR3 protein is CASSSLGAGGTEAFF. CDR3 DNA: TGCGCCAGCAGCTCTTTGGGGGCGGGAGGCACTGAAGCTTTCTTT.

This clonotype has a handful of counts. This chain joins TRBV29-1 and TRBJ2-7; D possibly matches TRBD1 or TRBD2 (6 bases each). The V end was cut by 7 bases, the J end by 4 bases, with 17 bases between. Per germline, CDR1 SQVTM and CDR2 ANQGSEA. The CDR3 extends over 13 amino acids. CDR3 DNA sequence: TGCAGCGCAAGACAGGTGGGGGGATACGAGCAGTACTTC. It codes for CSARQVGGYEQYF.

This clonotype has a handful of counts. This sequence joins TRBV28 and TRBJ1-2; TRBD1 aligns across 8 bases. Germline V gene sequence: CDR1 MDHEN, CDR2 SYDVKM. V was pared by 6 bases and J by 8 bases, with 11 bases of the junction left unmatched. There are 14 residues in the CDR3. CDR3 sequence reads: CASRKQGGTRGYTF. The CDR3 DNA follows: TGTGCCAGCAGGAAACAGGGGGGGACTCGGGGCTACACCTTC.

This clonotype has at least ten counts. The V and J genes are TRBV28 and TRBJ2-1; the D gene is possibly TRBD2 (6 bases). Germline V gives CDR1 MDHEN, CDR2 SYDVKM. Deletions cut 5 bases from V and 3 bases from J, with 8 bases between. CDR3 length: 13 residues. CDR3 nucleotides: TGTGCCAGCAGTCCAGCGGGCTACAATGAGCAGTTCTTC. Its translation: CASSPAGYNEQFF.

The chain employs TRBV7-8 and TRBJ2-3, with no clear D. The CDR3 covers 14 residues. Trimming shortened V by 7 bases and J by 0 bases, and 11 bases separated the two germline ends. The germline V gene encodes CDR1 SGHVS and CDR2 FQNEAQ. The CDR3 loop is CASTSQESTDTQYF. CDR3 in DNA: TGTGCCAGCACCTCGCAGGAGAGCACAGATACGCAGTATTTT. Full variable domain (remainder filled in from reference TRBV7-8 and TRBJ2-3): GAGVSQSPRYKVAKRGQDVALRCDPISGHVSLFWYQQALGQGPEFLTYFQNEAQLDKSGLPSDRFFAERPEGSVSTLKIQRTQQEDSAVYLCASTSQESTDTQYFGPGTRLTVL.

This clonotype was detected once. The V and J genes are TRBV6-2 or TRBV6-3 and TRBJ2-7; 10 nucleotides agree with TRBD2. Germline V gene data show CDR1 as MNHEY and CDR2 as SVGEGT. With 1 base clipped from V and 5 bases from J, the junction kept 8 bases outside the gene matches. The length of the CDR3 is 16 residues. The CDR3 region has the DNA TGTGCCAGCAGTTACTTGCCAGCGGGAGGGCCCCACGAGCAGTACTTC. It codes for CASSYLPAGGPHEQYF.

This sequence joins TRBV20-1 and TRBJ2-3; TRBD2 matches 7 bases. The CDR3 spans 11 residues. Germline V gives CDR1 DFQATT, CDR2 SNEGSKA (reference sequence). CDR3: CMAGVSDTQYF. DNA for the CDR3: TGCATGGCGGGAGTATCGGATACGCAGTATTTT.

This clonotype was counted ten times or more. The rearrangement links TRBV4-3 to TRBJ2-3; 9 positions match TRBD2. The CDR3 is 20 residues long. CDR1 and CDR2 (germline): LGHNA, YSLEER. V was clipped by 3 bases and J by 0 bases; unmatched bases: 16. CDR3 in amino acids: CASSHGVSSGDSSSTDTQYF. CDR3 DNA sequence: TGCGCCAGCAGCCACGGGGTGTCTAGCGGGGACTCCTCAAGCACAGATACGCAGTATTTT.

This clonotype was detected only a few times. The CDR3 region is CASSRDRPYNEQFF. The CDR3 DNA sequence: TGTGCCAGCAGCCGGGACAGACCATACAATGAGCAGTTCTTC. The genes are TRBV12-3 or TRBV12-4 and TRBJ2-1; TRBD1 matches 7 bases. The CDR3 runs to 14 residues. Trimming took 6 bases from V and 4 from J; bases not matched to a gene: 6.

This rearrangement joins TRBV7-8 to TRBJ2-7; TRBD1 might be the D (5 bases). CDR1 and CDR2 from the germline V gene are SGHVS and FQNEAQ. V lost 5 bases and J lost 3, with 17 bases in between. CDR3 length: 15 residues. The CDR3 here is CASSEDSLFFYEQYF. CDR3 DNA: TGTGCCAGCAGCGAAGACAGCCTTTTTTTCTACGAGCAGTACTTC.

The chain couples TRBV7-3 to TRBJ2-3; weak D call: TRBD2 (6 bases). Germline CDR1 SGHTA, CDR2 FQGTGA. Trimming pared 5 bases from V and 4 bases from J, leaving 16 bases between. This CDR3 is built from 15 residues. The CDR3 DNA reads TGTGCCAGCAGCACTACGGGACTTAGCTCAGATACGCAGTATTTT. Translated, it gives CASSTTGLSSDTQYF.

This clonotype appeared a few times. The J gene is TRBJ2-3, the V gene TRBV5-1, with a possible D match to TRBD1 (6 bases). The CDR3 runs to 15 residues. Germline V lookup: CDR1 SGHRS, CDR2 YFSETQ. Trimming stripped 0 bases from V and 4 bases from J, with 12 bases between. DNA for the CDR3: TGCGCCAGCAGCTTGGATCAGGGGCCGGCAGATACGCAGTATTTT. This codes for CASSLDQGPADTQYF.

The J gene is TRBJ2-5, the V gene TRBV9; weak D call: TRBD1 (6 bases). Germline CDR1 SGDLS, CDR2 YYNGEE. The CDR3 runs to 15 residues. The V and J ends lost 4 bases and 1 base respectively, with 14 bases between them. The CDR3 bases are TGTGCCAGCAGCTTGGGGGCCCTTCCCCAAGAGACCCAGTACTTC. Its protein product is CASSLGALPQETQYF.